This T cell receptor beta chain originates from a study of technical replicates of blood from a few donors. Method: immunoSEQ multiplex PCR; TCRdb's copy keeps in-frame clones and lacks some. The table lists tens of thousands of clones, about 92% of them singletons. The CDR3 runs to 13 residues. V was pared by 4 bases and J by 4 bases, with 11 bases between. Germline V CDR1 and CDR2: SGHTA, FQGNSA. The sample was PBMCs. The clonotype originates from a human donor in good health. Some clones in this sample may be carry-over from other donors' samples. This chain links TRBV7-2 with TRBJ2-7; the D is unclear. The CDR3 DNA is TGTGCCAGCAGCTGGGCCCGTGGGTACGAGCAGTACTTC. Its translation: CASSWARGYEQYF.